This T cell receptor beta chain was sequenced in a study of blood T cell repertoires in COVID-19. With 5 bases removed from V and 4 bases from J, the gap between germline ends came to 14 bases. Germline V gene sequence: CDR1 LNHDA, CDR2 SQIVND (reference sequence). The CDR3 runs to 14 residues. The repertoire was sequenced with immunoSEQ multiplex PCR; TCRdb's copy has only in-frame clones and lacks some. The sample has 300,000 to 350,000 clones, almost 90% seen once. The source material was peripheral blood. The genes are TRBV19 and TRBJ1-1, with a weak D call TRBD1 (6 bases). The TCR sequence derives from a woman in her forties with COVID-19, enrolled during active disease. The CDR3 sequence is CASSLRGGPTEAFF. CDR3 sequence (DNA): TGTGCCAGTAGTCTCCGAGGGGGACCCACTGAAGCTTTCTTT.